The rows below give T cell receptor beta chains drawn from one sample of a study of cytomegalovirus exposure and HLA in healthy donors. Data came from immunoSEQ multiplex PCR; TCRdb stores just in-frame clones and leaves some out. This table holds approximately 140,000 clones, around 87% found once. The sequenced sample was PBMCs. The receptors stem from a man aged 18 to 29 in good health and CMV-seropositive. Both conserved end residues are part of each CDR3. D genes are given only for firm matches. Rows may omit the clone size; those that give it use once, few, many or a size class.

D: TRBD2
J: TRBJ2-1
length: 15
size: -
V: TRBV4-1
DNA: TGCGCCAGCAGCCAACGAGCGGGAGCCGACAATGAGCAGTTCTTC
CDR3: CASSQRAGADNEQFF

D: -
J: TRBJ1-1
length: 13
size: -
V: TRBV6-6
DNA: TGTGCCAGCAGAAGGGGTTATGACACTGAAGCTTTCTTT
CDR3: CASRRGYDTEAFF

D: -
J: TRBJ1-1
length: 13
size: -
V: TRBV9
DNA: TGTGCCAGCAGCCTTACTCAGGGGACTGAAGCTTTCTTT
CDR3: CASSLTQGTEAFF

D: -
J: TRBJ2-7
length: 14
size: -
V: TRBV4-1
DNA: TGCGCCAGCAGCCTACGGACACAAACCTACGAGCAGTACTTC
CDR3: CASSLRTQTYEQYF

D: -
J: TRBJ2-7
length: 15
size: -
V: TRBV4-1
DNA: TGCGCCAGCAGCCATGACGGGTATAGCTCCTACGAGCAGTACTTC
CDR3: CASSHDGYSSYEQYF

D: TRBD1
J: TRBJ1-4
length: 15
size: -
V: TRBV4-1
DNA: TGCGCCAGCAGCCAACCCGGACAGGGCAATGAAAAACTGTTTTTT
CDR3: CASSQPGQGNEKLFF

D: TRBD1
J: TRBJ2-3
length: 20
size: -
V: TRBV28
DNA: TGTGCCAGCAGTTTAACCTCAGCTCGGGGGACAGGGGGCGGCACAGATACGCAGTATTTT
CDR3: CASSLTSARGTGGGTDTQYF

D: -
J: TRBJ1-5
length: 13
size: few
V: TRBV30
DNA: TGTGCCTGGAGTCTCCACAGTAGGTCGCCCCAGCATTTT
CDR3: CAWSLHSRSPQHF

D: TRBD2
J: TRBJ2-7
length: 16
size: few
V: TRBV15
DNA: TGTGCCACCAGCAGAGACGTACTAGCGGGAGGCTACGAGCAGTACTTC
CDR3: CATSRDVLAGGYEQYF

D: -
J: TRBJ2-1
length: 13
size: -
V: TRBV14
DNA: TGTGCCAGCAGGTCCCTGATGGGCCATGAGCAGTTCTTC
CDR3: CASRSLMGHEQFF

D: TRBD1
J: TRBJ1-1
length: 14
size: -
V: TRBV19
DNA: TGTGCCAGTAGTTTACAGGGGTGGGACACTGAAGCTTTCTTT
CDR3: CASSLQGWDTEAFF

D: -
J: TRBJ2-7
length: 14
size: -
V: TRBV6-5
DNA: TGTGCCAGCAGTAGAACGGACAACTCCTACGAGCAGTACTTC
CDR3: CASSRTDNSYEQYF

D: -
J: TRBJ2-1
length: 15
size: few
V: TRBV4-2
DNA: TGTGCCAGCAGCCAAGGGCGGGGAAGGGACAATGAGCAGTTCTTC
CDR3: CASSQGRGRDNEQFF

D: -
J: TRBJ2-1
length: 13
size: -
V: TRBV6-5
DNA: TGTGCCAGCAGTTTTGACTTTTACAATGAGCAGTTCTTC
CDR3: CASSFDFYNEQFF

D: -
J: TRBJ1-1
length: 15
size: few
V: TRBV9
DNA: TGTGCCAGCAGCGTAGAAGGCAGGGGTGGCACTGAAGCTTTCTTT
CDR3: CASSVEGRGGTEAFF

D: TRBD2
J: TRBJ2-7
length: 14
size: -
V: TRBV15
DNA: TGTGCCACCAGCTCAACTAGCGGGAGGCTCGAGCAGTACTTC
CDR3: CATSSTSGRLEQYF

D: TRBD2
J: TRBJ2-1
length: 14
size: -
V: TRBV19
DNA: TGTGCCAGTAGTAGACTAGCTGCCTACAATGAGCAGTTCTTC
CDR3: CASSRLAAYNEQFF

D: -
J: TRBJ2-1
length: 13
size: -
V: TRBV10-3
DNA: TGTGCCATCAGTGACTGGACTATCAATGAGCAGTTCTTC
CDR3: CAISDWTINEQFF

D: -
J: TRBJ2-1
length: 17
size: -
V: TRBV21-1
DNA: TGTGCCAGCAGCAAAGTGGTGCCTAGCGGGAGCCACAATGAGCAGTTCTTC
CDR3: CASSKVVPSGSHNEQFF

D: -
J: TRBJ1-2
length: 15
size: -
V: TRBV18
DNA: TGTGCCAGCTCATCAACAGTGTCTGCGGGCTATGGCTACACCTTC
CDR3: CASSSTVSAGYGYTF

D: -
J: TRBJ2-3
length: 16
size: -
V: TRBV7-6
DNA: TGTGCCAGCAGCTTAGCAGGGGGAGGGAGCACAGATACGCAGTATTTT
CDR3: CASSLAGGGSTDTQYF

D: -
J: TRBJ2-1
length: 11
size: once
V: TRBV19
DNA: TGTGCCGCCACAGGGTTCAATGAGCAGTTCTTC
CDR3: CAATGFNEQFF

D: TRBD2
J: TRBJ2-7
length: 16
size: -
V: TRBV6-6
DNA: TGTGCCAGCACTCGCCCCCTAGCGGCCGGGGGGGGCGAGCAGTACTTC
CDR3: CASTRPLAAGGGEQYF

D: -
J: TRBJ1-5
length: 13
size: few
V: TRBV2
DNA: TGTGCCAGCAGTCTATCCCTCGATCAGCCCCAGCATTTT
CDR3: CASSLSLDQPQHF

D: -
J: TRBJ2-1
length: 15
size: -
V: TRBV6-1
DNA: TGTGCCAGCAGTGCGGACAGCATACTGTACAATGAGCAGTTCTTC
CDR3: CASSADSILYNEQFF

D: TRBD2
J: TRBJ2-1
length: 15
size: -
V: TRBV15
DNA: TGTGCCACCAGCAACGGAGCGGGGGGCCACAATGAGCAGTTCTTC
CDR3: CATSNGAGGHNEQFF

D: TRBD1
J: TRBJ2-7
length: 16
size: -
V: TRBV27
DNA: TGTGCCAGCAGTCCGATCACCGGGACAGGGGTTTACGAGCAGTACTTC
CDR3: CASSPITGTGVYEQYF

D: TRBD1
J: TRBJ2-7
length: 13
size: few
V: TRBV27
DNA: TGTGCCAGCAGTTTGACAGGGGCCTACGAGCAGTACTTC
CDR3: CASSLTGAYEQYF

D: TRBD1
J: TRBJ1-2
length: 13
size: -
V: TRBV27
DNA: TGTGCCAGCAGTCCACAGGGGTGGGATGGCTACACCTTC
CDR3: CASSPQGWDGYTF

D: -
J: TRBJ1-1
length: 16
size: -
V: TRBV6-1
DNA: TGTGCCAGCAGTGAAGCACTGGGGCGCGGGAGCACTGAAGCTTTCTTT
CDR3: CASSEALGRGSTEAFF

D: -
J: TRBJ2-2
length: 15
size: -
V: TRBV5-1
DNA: TGCGCCAGCAGCTGGCAACAGGGTTCCCTCGGGGAGCTGTTTTTT
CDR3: CASSWQQGSLGELFF

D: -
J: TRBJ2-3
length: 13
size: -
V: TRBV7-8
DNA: TGTGCCAGCAGCTTCCGGGGTACTGGTACGCAGTATTTT
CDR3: CASSFRGTGTQYF

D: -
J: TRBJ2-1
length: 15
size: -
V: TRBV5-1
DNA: TGCGCCAGCACCCAGGACACCGCTTCTTACAATGAGCAGTTCTTC
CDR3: CASTQDTASYNEQFF

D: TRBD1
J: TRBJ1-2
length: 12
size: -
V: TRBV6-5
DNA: TGTGCCAGCAGTGGGACAGGGTATGGCTACACCTTC
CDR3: CASSGTGYGYTF

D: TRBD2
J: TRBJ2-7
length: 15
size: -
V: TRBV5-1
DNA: TGCGCCAGCAGCTCTCAACTAGCGGGGGCCTACGAGCAGTACTTC
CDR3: CASSSQLAGAYEQYF

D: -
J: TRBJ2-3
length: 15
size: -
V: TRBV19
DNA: TGTGCCAGTAGCGGAGGAGGGGACCGCACAGATACGCAGTATTTT
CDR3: CASSGGGDRTDTQYF

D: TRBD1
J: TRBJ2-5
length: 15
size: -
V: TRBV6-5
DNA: TGTGCCAGCAGGCCACAAGGGACAGGGGGTGAGACCCAGTACTTC
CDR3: CASRPQGTGGETQYF

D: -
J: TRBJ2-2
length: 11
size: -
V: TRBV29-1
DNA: TGCAGCGTTGATAAAACCGGGGAGCTGTTTTTT
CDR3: CSVDKTGELFF

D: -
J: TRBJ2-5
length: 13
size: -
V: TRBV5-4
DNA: TGTGCCAGCAGGCAGGGGCTTGGGGAGACCCAGTACTTC
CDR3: CASRQGLGETQYF

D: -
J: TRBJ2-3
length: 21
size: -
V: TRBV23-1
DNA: TGCGCCAGCAGTCAATACTCTTCATCTCCTCCCCGCTGGTCTAGCACAGATACGCAGTATTTT
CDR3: CASSQYSSSPPRWSSTDTQYF

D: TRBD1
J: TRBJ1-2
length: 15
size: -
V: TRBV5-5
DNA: TGTGCCAGCAGCTTGGTAGGAGGGGGCAACTATGGCTACACCTTC
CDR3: CASSLVGGGNYGYTF

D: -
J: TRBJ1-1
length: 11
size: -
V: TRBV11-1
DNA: TGTGCCAGCAGCTCCACGGGATCTGCTTTCTTT
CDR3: CASSSTGSAFF

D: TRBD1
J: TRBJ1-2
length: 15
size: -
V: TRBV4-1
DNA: TGCGCCAGCAGCCAAGGACAGGGGGCAGTCTATGGCTACACCTTC
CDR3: CASSQGQGAVYGYTF